This T cell receptor beta chain was obtained from a study of shared clonotypes between healthy human individuals (TCRdb year 2020). About the study as a whole: The cohort comprised a couple of women and a few men aged 18 to 49 years. For each donor, three plates each were used for CD4 naive and CD4 memory, two plates were used for CD8 naive, and one plate was used for CD8 memory. To estimate repertoire size and how much clonotypes are shared between individuals, the study performed deep sequencing of blood TCR repertoires from a few healthy adults. To increase sequencing depth and limit assay-specific biases, TCR repertoire library preparation and sequencing were carried out by different laboratories using diverse techniques. Per donor, leukapheresis produced somewhere between about 0.94 and 9.5 billion PBMCs. General study outcomes and caveats: Larger estimated clonotype richness was generally found for naive subsets than for memory subsets. Only blood was sampled, and tissue TCR repertoires likely differ from those in blood. Because the study included a small number of donors, the genetic and exposure-history diversity represented was limited. Pairwise subsampling led to the expectation that sequencing depth would affect the degree of clonotype sharing among donors. Compared with non-shared clonotypes, the clonotypes found in all four sorted-subset donors had higher generation probabilities. When several donors were compared, the shared fraction of clonotypes was about 5% for naive CD4, about 4% for naive CD8, more than 2% for memory CD4, and 0.4% for memory CD8. Rarefaction of sorted-subset datasets indicated incomplete sequencing despite the large sequencing depth.

TCR CDR3 regions were amplified from genomic DNA by multiplex PCR using the deep immunoSEQ assay. Extracted genomic DNA from each cell subset was spread evenly across all wells of several immunoSEQ 96-well plates, with each plate serving as a replicate. For sorted subsets, approximately 210 ng of genomic DNA, equivalent to around 31,000 T cell genomes, went into each replicate PCR. Purified libraries were quantified with a Qubit 3.0 fluorometer, sized on a Bioanalyzer 2100, and re-quantified with the KAPA Library Quantification kit. Every immunoSEQ 96-well plate was sequenced on a separate single-read 150-cycle Illumina NextSeq 550 flow cell. Processing in the source paper ran as follows. Because the immunoSEQ output included only junctional sequences and no quality scores, the filtering could not be the same as the filtering used for full-length reads. To assign V/J genes and CDR3, sequences were annotated using PyIR, a Python wrapper for IgBLAST v1.9, with IMGT germline references. Reads with weak V/J assignments (E-value above 1e-6), missing CDR3, stop codons, out-of-frame junctions, or ambiguous translated residues were removed. V3J clonotypes were defined by identical inferred V gene, J gene, and CDR3 amino acid sequence. To compute the percentage overlap between repertoires, the number of shared unique clonotypes was divided by the size of the smaller repertoire. Repertoire richness was assessed with RTK rarefaction, the Chao1 estimator, and Recon v2.1 estimates of unobserved clonotypes. For all TCRbeta clonotypes obtained by the gDNA method from four donors, generation probabilities were computed with OLGA. Drawn from immuneACCESS, this table holds only the in-frame rearrangements with V and J called that TCRdb kept. Clones are partly lost; checked studies trace under half to an unresolved V gene and leave the rest unexplained. The DNA gave D and trimming, while V, J and clone size come from that table. Present in this sample are roughly 2 million clones, approximately 96% of which were seen just once. More than 0.1% of the sample belongs to the ten largest clones.

CDR3 length: 13 amino acids, cysteine to phenylalanine. CDR3 DNA is the only sequence kept; it has 39 bases, read in frame from the first base. CDR1 and CDR2 (LNHNV, YYDKDF) derive from the germline V gene (reference sequence). V and J are trimmed by 0 bases and 11 bases, and the gene matches miss 7 bases of the junction. For this clone: This receptor's antigen is unknown. Base qualities are missing; no much larger clone stands one base away.

Healthy HIV-negative adults with no recently reported acute infections or vaccinations were included as donors. Only Caucasian adults living in Nashville, Tennessee, USA were represented among the donors. CD4+ T cells were enriched through magnetic negative selection, after which naive cells were positively selected on CD45RA and the remaining negative fraction served as the memory subset. Blood was obtained by leukapheresis, after which PBMCs were separated by Ficoll-Histopaque density gradient centrifugation and cryopreserved in liquid nitrogen vapor phase. Analytical flow cytometry was used to check the purity and quantity of every magnetically sorted T cell population. Genomic DNA was isolated from every sorted fraction and measured by UV absorbance on a Nanodrop 2000c.

The TCR was taken from a man between 18 and 29 years old in good health. The rearrangement joined TRBV15 to TRBJ2-7, with 7 middle bases fitting TRBD1. The sample taken for sequencing was naive CD4+ T cells sorted from blood. The cell subset or site label here, explained by the study, means: CD45RA+ positively selected. CDR3 loop: CATSRDRQGDEYF. The DNA sequence reads TGTGCCACCAGCAGAGACCGACAGGGCGATGAGTACTTC.